The source of this T cell receptor (beta chain) is a study of blood T cell repertoires in COVID-19. At the level of the study: The analysed material was cDNA or gDNA that came from T cells, B-cell-depleted T cells, or PBMCs.

V was cut by 6 bases and J by 4 bases, with 10 bases left in between. There are 13 residues in the CDR3. The V gene's germline CDR1 is SEHNR and CDR2 FQNEAQ (reference sequence). Original handling: Amplification of reference gene primers provided the estimated nucleated cell counts. The assay was immunoSEQ multiplex PCR, and TCRdb's table has in-frame clones only and misses some. V and J calls and clone size are those listed in that table; D and trimming were worked out from the DNA. The sample yields around 160,000 clones, approximately 91% seen once. This TCR was sampled from a man younger than 35 with acute or convalescent COVID-19. The V and J genes are TRBV7-9 and TRBJ2-1; a possible D gene is TRBD1 (6 bases). What was sequenced was peripheral blood. CDR3 bases: TGTGCCAGCAGGCCAACAGGGTACAATGAGCAGTTCTTC. This gives the protein CASRPTGYNEQFF.